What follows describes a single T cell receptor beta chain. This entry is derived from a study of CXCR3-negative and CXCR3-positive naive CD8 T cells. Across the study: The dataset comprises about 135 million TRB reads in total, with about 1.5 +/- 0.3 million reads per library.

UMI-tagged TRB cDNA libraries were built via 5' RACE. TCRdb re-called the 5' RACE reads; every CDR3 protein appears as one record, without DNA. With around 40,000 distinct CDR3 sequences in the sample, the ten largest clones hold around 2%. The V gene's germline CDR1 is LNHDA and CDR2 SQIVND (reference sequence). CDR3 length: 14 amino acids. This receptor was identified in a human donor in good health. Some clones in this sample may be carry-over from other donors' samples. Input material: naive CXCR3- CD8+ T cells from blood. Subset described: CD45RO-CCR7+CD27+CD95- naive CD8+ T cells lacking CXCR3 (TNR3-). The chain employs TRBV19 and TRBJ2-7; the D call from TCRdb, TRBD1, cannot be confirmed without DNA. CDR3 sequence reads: CASSWTGSSYEQYF. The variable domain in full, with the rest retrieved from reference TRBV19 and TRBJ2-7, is DGGITQSPKYLFRKEGQNVTLSCEQNLNHDAMYWYRQDPGQGLRLIYYSQIVNDFQKGDIAEGYSVSREKKESFPLTVTSAQKNPTAFYLCASSWTGSSYEQYFGPGTRLTVT.